This T cell receptor (beta chain) emerged from a study of response to subunit inactivated influenza vaccine. Whole-study results and caveats: Authors suggested that a seasonal influenza vaccination recruits few new T cells each time.

Remarks on this clonotype: Its target is unknown.

J gave up 4 bases and V 10 bases, and 15 bases lay outside the gene matches. The length of the CDR3 is 16 residues. One entry per CDR3 protein results from TCRdb running MiXCR on the RT-PCR reads. The sample has about half a million distinct CDR3 sequences; about 25% are singletons. This chain links TRBV12-3 or TRBV12-4 with TRBJ2-1, with 8 bases aligning to TRBD1. The TCR comes from a man aged 50-60 years who received an inactivated influenza vaccine. Material: CD4+ T cells sorted from PBMCs, obtained less than 6 days after vaccination. CDR3 in DNA: TGTGCCACCTCCTCTGACAGGGACAGGTCTTACAATGAGCAGTTCTTC. Residues: CATSSDRDRSYNEQFF.